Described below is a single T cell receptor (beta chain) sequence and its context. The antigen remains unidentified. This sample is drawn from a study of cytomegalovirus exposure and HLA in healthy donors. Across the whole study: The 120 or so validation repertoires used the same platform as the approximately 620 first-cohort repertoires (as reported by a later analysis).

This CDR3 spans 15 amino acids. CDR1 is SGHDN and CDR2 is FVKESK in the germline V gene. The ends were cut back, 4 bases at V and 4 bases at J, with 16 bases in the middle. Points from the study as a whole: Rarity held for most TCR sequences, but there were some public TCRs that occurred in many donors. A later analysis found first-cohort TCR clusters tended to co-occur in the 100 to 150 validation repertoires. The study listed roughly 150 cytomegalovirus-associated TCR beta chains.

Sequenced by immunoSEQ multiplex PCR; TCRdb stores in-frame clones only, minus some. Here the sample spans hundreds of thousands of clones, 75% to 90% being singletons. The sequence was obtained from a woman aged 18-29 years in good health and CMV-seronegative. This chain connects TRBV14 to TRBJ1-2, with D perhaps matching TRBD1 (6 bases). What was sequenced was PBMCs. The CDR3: CASSPQGSVTYGYTF. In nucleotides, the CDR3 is TGTGCCAGCAGCCCACAGGGATCGGTCACCTATGGCTACACCTTC.